The clone carrying this TCR beta chain occurred once. The data belong to a study of cytomegalovirus exposure and HLA in healthy donors. There are 13 residues in the CDR3. V gave up 8 bases and J gave up 1 base, with 11 bases separating them. Germline V gene data show CDR1 as MDHEN and CDR2 as SYDVKM. Both 60 Vbeta primers and 13 Jbeta primers went into the PCR. Repertoires were generated with immunoSEQ multiplex PCR, while TCRdb's copy carries only in-frame clones and drops some. Of about 83,000 clones detected, 80% to 90% appear once; the ten largest clones hold approximately 1.9%. The genes are TRBV28 and TRBJ1-1; the D is unclear. The clonotype comes from a woman in her 30s in good health and CMV-seronegative. Sequenced: PBMCs. CDR3 residues: CASSSRWNTEAFF. CDR3 DNA: TGTGCCAGCTCTTCCCGTTGGAACACTGAAGCTTTCTTT.